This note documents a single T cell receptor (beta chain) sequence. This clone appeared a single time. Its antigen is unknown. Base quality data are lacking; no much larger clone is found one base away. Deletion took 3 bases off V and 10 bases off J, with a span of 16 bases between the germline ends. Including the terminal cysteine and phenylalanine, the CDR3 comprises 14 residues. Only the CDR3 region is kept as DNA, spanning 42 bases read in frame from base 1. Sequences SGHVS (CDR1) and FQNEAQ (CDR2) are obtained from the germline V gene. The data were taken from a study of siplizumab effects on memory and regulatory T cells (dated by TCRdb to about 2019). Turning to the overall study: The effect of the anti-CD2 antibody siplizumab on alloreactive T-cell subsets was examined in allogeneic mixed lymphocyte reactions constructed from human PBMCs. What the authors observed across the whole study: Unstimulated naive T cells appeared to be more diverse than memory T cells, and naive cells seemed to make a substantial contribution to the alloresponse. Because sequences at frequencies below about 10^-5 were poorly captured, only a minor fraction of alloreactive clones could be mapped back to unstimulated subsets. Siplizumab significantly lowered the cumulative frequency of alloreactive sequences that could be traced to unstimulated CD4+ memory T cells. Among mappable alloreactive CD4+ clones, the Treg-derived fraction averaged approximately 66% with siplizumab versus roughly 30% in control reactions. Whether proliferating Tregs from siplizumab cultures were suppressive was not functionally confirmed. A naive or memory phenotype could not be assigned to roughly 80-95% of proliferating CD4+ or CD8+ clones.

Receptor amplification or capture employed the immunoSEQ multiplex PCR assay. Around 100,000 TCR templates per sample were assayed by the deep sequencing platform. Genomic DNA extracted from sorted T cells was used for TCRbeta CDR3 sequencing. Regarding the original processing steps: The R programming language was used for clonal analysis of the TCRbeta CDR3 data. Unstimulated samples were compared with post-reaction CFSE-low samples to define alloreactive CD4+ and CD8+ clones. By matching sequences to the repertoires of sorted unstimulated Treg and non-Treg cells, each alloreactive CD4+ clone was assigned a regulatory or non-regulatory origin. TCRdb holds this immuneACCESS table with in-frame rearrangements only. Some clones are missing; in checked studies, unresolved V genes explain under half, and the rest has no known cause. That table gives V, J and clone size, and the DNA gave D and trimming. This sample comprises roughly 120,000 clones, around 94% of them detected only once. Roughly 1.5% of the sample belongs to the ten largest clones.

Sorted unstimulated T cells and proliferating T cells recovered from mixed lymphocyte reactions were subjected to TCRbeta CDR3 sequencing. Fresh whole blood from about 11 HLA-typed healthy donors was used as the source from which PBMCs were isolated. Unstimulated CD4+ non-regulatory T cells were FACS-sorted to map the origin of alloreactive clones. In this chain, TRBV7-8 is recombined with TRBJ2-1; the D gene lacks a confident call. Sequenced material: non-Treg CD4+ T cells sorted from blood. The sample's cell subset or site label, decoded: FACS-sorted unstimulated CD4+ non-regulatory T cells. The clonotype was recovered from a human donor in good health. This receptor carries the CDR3 CASSFSTPDREQFF. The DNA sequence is TGTGCCAGCAGCTTTTCGACTCCCGATCGGGAGCAGTTCTTC.